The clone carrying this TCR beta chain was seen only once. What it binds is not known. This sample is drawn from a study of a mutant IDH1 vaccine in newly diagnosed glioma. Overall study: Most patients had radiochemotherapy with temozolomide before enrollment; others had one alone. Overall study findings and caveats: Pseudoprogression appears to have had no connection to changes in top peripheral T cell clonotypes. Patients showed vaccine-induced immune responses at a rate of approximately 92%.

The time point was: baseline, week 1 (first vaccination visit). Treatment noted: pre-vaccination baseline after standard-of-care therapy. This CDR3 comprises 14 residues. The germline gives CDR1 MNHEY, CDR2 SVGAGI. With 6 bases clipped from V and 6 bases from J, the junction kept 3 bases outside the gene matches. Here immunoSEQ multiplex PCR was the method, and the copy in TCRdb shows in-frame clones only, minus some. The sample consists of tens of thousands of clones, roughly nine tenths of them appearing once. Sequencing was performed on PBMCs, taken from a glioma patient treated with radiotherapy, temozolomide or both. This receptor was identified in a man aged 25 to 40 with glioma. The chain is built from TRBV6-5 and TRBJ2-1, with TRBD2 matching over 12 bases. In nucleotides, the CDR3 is TGTGCCAGCAGGCGGACTAGCGGGATCAATGAGCAGTTCTTC. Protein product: CASRRTSGINEQFF.